The 26 T cell receptor beta chains presented below share a single source sample, sequenced in a study of shared clonotypes between healthy human individuals. Some clones are missing from TCRdb's copy, which holds only in-frame ones; the method was immunoSEQ multiplex PCR. In the table there are a few million clones, approximately 90% of which are singletons. What was sequenced was naive CD4+ T cells sorted from blood. Subset denoted: CD45RA+ positively selected. The receptors shown here come from a man in his late teens or twenties in good health.

This clone is a singleton in its sample. CDR3 DNA: TGCGCCAGCAGTCTCCCCGCGACAGGGGCGTATGAAAAACTGTTTTTT. Encoded protein: CASSLPATGAYEKLFF. The chain has TRBV4-1 and TRBJ1-4; 8 bases align to TRBD1. In germline, CDR1 is MGHRA, CDR2 YSYEKL. The CDR3 is 16 amino acids. Trimming took 6 bases from V and 6 from J; bases not matched to a gene: 12.

V usage is TRBV5-4 and J usage is TRBJ2-3; 7 bases map to TRBD2. The trim removed 0 bases at V and 4 bases at J, leaving 2 bases unmatched. The germline V gene encodes CDR1 SGHNT and CDR2 YYREEE (reference sequence). This CDR3 is built from 14 residues. The CDR3, as DNA: TGTGCCAGCAGCTTGGAGCGGGGAGCAGATACGCAGTATTTT. This codes for CASSLERGADTQYF.

This sequence joins TRBV6-6 and TRBJ2-7; unclear D gene. V dropped 7 bases and J dropped 7 bases, with 14 bases sitting between them. CDR1 and CDR2 (germline): MNHNY, SVGAGI (reference sequence). This CDR3 is 12 amino acids long. The CDR3 nucleotides read TGTGCCAGCACAAACTACCTTTTGGAGCAGTACTTC. It translates to CASTNYLLEQYF.

The chain combines TRBV4-3 with TRBJ1-4; possibly TRBD1 for D (5 bases). The CDR3 totals 15 residues. Germline loops: CDR1 LGHNA, CDR2 YSLEER. Deletions cut 4 bases from V and 0 bases from J, with 9 bases between. This chain's CDR3 is CASSPGLATNEKLFF. In DNA, the CDR3 is TGCGCCAGCAGCCCGGGACTTGCAACTAATGAAAAACTGTTTTTT.

The V call is TRBV10-3, the J call TRBJ1-6; D is unclear. The ends were cut back, 7 bases at V and 10 bases at J, with 11 bases in the middle. This CDR3 region has 12 residues. Germline V gives CDR1 ENHRY, CDR2 SYGVKD. DNA of the CDR3: TGTGCCATCATGGACGGGGTGTCACCCCTCCACTTT. This codes for CAIMDGVSPLHF.

On this clone itself: This same CDR3 is encoded by further DNA sequences in the sample. This chain connects TRBV30 to TRBJ2-2; D uncertain. CDR1 is GTSNPN, CDR2 SVGIG, per germline (reference sequence). V gave up 2 bases and J gave up 1 base, with 5 bases separating them. The CDR3 consists of 13 residues. CDR3 DNA: TGTGCCTGGAGTCGGCAGAACACCGGGGAGCTGTTTTTT. Translation: CAWSRQNTGELFF.

The V and J genes are TRBV5-1 and TRBJ1-2, with D possibly being TRBD1 (5 bases). This CDR3 contains 14 residues. V lost 4 bases to trimming and J lost 7 bases, with 17 bases between them. The germline CDR1 and CDR2 sequences are SGHRS and YFSETQ. The CDR3: CASSARVLLAGYTF. DNA of the CDR3: TGCGCCAGCAGCGCCAGGGTCTTACTGGCTGGCTACACCTTC.

This chain connects TRBV9 to TRBJ1-2, with 9 bases aligning to TRBD1. There are 14 residues in the CDR3. Trimming at V came to 6 bases and at J to 2 bases, leaving 5 bases not matched to a gene. From germline, CDR1 is SGDLS and CDR2 YYNGEE. CDR3 sequence reads: CASTSGTGNYGYTF. CDR3 DNA: TGTGCCAGCACCTCCGGGACAGGGAACTATGGCTACACCTTC.

The V gene is TRBV4-1, the J gene TRBJ2-1; 11 nucleotides line up with TRBD2. This CDR3 is 16 amino acids long. The junction had 5 bases not matched to a gene; V was cut back by 0 bases and J by 7 bases. Germline lookup yields CDR1 MGHRA and CDR2 YSYEKL. The CDR3 DNA is TGCGCCAGCAGCCAAGAGGCGCCTAGCGGGAGGAATGAGCAGTTCTTC. Translation gives CASSQEAPSGRNEQFF.

The V and J genes are TRBV4-3 and TRBJ2-2, with 10 nucleotides matching TRBD1. Germline CDR1 is LGHNA and CDR2 is YSLEER. The length of the CDR3 is 16 residues. The junction had 6 bases not matched to a gene; V was cut back by 4 bases and J by 4 bases. CDR3 bases: TGCGCCAGCAGCCGGACCGGGACAGGGGCCACCGGGGAGCTGTTTTTT. Amino acids: CASSRTGTGATGELFF.

The table lists this clone with a few counts. This chain uses TRBV30 with TRBJ1-1; D not resolved. This CDR3 comprises 11 residues. The germline CDR1 and CDR2 sequences are GTSNPN and SVGIG (reference sequence). Trimming shortened V by 4 bases and J by 6 bases, and 9 bases separated the two germline ends. The DNA for the CDR3 is TGTGCCTGGACCCTACGGGCTGAAGCTTTCTTT. This encodes CAWTLRAEAFF.

V usage is TRBV5-1 and J usage is TRBJ1-3; 10 nucleotides agree with TRBD1. Unmatched junction bases numbered 7, after V lost 4 bases and J lost 0 bases. Germline values: CDR1 SGHRS, CDR2 YFSETQ. The CDR3 extends over 17 amino acids. CDR3 region: CASSPGTGVTSGNTIYF. The CDR3 DNA sequence: TGCGCCAGCAGCCCCGGGACAGGGGTGACCTCTGGAAACACCATATATTTT.

The chain carries TRBV4-1 and TRBJ2-3, with 8 bases matching TRBD2. This CDR3 has 21 residues. CDR1 MGHRA and CDR2 YSYEKL come from the germline V gene. With 6 bases clipped from V and 0 bases from J, the junction kept 23 bases outside the gene matches. This CDR3 reads CASSLGRGGGIDGTSTDTQYF. CDR3 nucleotides: TGCGCCAGCAGTCTGGGTCGGGGCGGGGGGATAGACGGAACTAGCACAGATACGCAGTATTTT.

V gene TRBV7-3 combines with J gene TRBJ2-7, with 8 positions matching TRBD1. Trimming removed 4 bases from V and 7 bases from J; junction bases left unmatched: 6. The CDR3 has 13 residues. The V gene's germline CDR1 is SGHTA and CDR2 FQGTGA. The DNA of the CDR3 is TGTGCCAGCAGCTCCCGACAGGGGCGAGAGCAGTACTTC. Translating it yields CASSSRQGREQYF.

The chain uses TRBV7-2 and TRBJ2-7, with TRBD2 matching over 8 bases. Germline CDR1 is SGHTA and CDR2 is FQGNSA. V lost 4 bases to trimming and J lost 6 bases; unmatched junction nucleotides: 5. This CDR3 is 13 amino acids long. CDR3 protein: CASSSTGTSEQYF. CDR3 bases: TGTGCCAGCAGCTCCACCGGGACTAGCGAGCAGTACTTC.

The chain combines TRBV6-4 with TRBJ2-3, with TRBD2 identical over 8 bases. The CDR3 extends over 15 amino acids. V was pared by 5 bases and J by 6 bases, with 10 bases of the junction left unmatched. The germline V gene has CDR1 MRHNA and CDR2 SNTAGT. The CDR3 DNA reads as TGTGCCAGCAGTCTTAGCGGGACCGAAGGGGATACGCAGTATTTT. The encoded protein is CASSLSGTEGDTQYF.

The chain combines TRBV4-2 with TRBJ1-4; D gene unclear. In germline, CDR1 is LGHNA, CDR2 YNFKEQ. Trimming cost V 0 bases and J 0 bases, with 2 bases left between them. The CDR3 loop spans 14 amino acids. Written as DNA, the CDR3 is TGTGCCAGCAGCCAAGAAGCAACTAATGAAAAACTGTTTTTT. This encodes CASSQEATNEKLFF.

Comments on this clone: Different DNA sequences within this sample yield the same CDR3. The chain carries TRBV9 and TRBJ2-2, with D possibly called TRBD1 or TRBD2 (5 bases each). Germline CDR1 is SGDLS and CDR2 is YYNGEE. Trimming left V 4 bases short and J 0 bases short, with 13 bases between. This CDR3 has 16 amino acids. CDR3 loop: CASSPGAAANTGELFF. Written as DNA, the CDR3 is TGTGCCAGCAGCCCCGGGGCAGCCGCGAACACCGGGGAGCTGTTTTTT.

The CDR3 reads CASSQGGTYNEQFF. DNA of the CDR3: TGCGCCAGCAGCCAGGGAGGAACTTACAATGAGCAGTTCTTC. The gene calls are TRBV4-1 and TRBJ2-1; D is possibly TRBD2 (6 bases). Germline loops: CDR1 MGHRA, CDR2 YSYEKL. Trimming took off 3 bases at V and 4 bases at J, with 10 bases between the two ends. This CDR3 has 14 residues.

This clone was seen once. This chain uses TRBV11-1 with TRBJ2-3; 14 nucleotides agree with TRBD2. The ends lost 4 bases at V and 4 bases at J; junction bases unmatched: 7. CDR3 length equals 17 residues. Germline CDR1 is SGHAT and CDR2 is FQDESV (reference sequence). CDR3 nucleotides: TGTGCCAGCAGCTCCGGACTAGCGGGGGGCGGGTCAGATACGCAGTATTTT. It codes for CASSSGLAGGGSDTQYF.

The chain carries TRBV10-2 and TRBJ2-7; D gene unclear. Trimming cost V 6 bases and J 3 bases, with 12 bases left between them. CDR3 length: 13 residues. CDR1 WSHSY and CDR2 SAAADI come from the germline V gene. CDR3 sequence: CASRTTGHYEQYF. CDR3 DNA sequence: TGCGCCAGCAGAACGACTGGTCACTACGAGCAGTACTTC.

DNA of the CDR3: TGTGCCAGCAGCTTGGTAGGCGGCCTGAGCCAAGAGACCCAGTACTTC. It codes for CASSLVGGLSQETQYF. The chain uses TRBV5-4 and TRBJ2-5, with unresolved D. The CDR3 consists of 16 residues. The germline V gene encodes CDR1 SGHNT and CDR2 YYREEE (reference sequence). V was cut by 0 bases and J by 1 base, with 13 bases left in between.

The V call is TRBV30, the J call TRBJ1-6; D not certain. This CDR3 has 15 residues. Germline V gene data show CDR1 as GTSNPN and CDR2 as SVGIG (reference sequence). V was pared by 0 bases and J by 8 bases, with 14 bases between. CDR3 amino acids: CAWSVGMLRDSPLHF. The CDR3, as DNA: TGTGCCTGGAGTGTGGGGATGCTTAGGGATTCACCCCTCCACTTT.

The V and J genes are TRBV30 and TRBJ2-7; 9 bases line up with TRBD2. CDR3 length equals 14 residues. In germline, CDR1 is GTSNPN, CDR2 SVGIG (reference sequence). The trim removed 0 bases at V and 3 bases at J, leaving 3 bases unmatched. The CDR3 sequence is CAWSVGSGSYEQYF. The CDR3 DNA follows: TGTGCCTGGAGTGTTGGTAGCGGGAGCTACGAGCAGTACTTC.

The gene calls are TRBV25-1 and TRBJ2-2, with D unclear. CDR3 length: 12 amino acids. Germline V gene lookup returns CDR1 MGHDK and CDR2 SYGVNS. Trimming left V 5 bases short and J 6 bases short, with 7 bases between. CDR3: CASSTDPGELFF. Written as DNA, the CDR3 is TGTGCCAGCAGTACCGACCCCGGGGAGCTGTTTTTT.

The J gene is TRBJ1-1, the V gene TRBV2, with 7 positions matching TRBD1. Losses at the gene ends were 5 bases for V and 0 bases for J; bases not matched to a gene: 0. The CDR3 runs to 13 residues. From germline, CDR1 is SNHLY and CDR2 FYNNEI. The DNA for the CDR3 is TGTGCCAGCAGTACAGGGGTGAACACTGAAGCTTTCTTT. Its translation is CASSTGVNTEAFF.